The sequence of this T cell receptor beta chain was determined in a study of blood T cell repertoires in COVID-19. The protocol was immunoSEQ multiplex PCR, while the TCRdb copy is restricted to in-frame clones and leaves out a portion. This table has 150,000 to 200,000 clones, approximately 87% appearing once. Germline CDR1 is MNHEY and CDR2 is SVGAGI. The V segment lost 6 bases and the J segment 3 bases; nucleotides outside the gene matches: 5. The CDR3 spans 14 residues. The V call is TRBV6-5, the J call TRBJ1-2; 9 nucleotides match TRBD1. The specimen was PBMCs or T cells enriched from blood (not recorded which). The clonotype comes from a woman aged 50 to 65 who had recovered from COVID-19. This CDR3 reads CASRATGGDYGYTF. The CDR3, as DNA: TGTGCCAGCAGAGCGACAGGGGGTGACTATGGCTACACCTTC.